The present T cell receptor (beta chain) was sequenced within a study of regulatory T cells in long-lasting Graves disease. Study context: Newly diagnosed Graves' patients took antithyroid drugs under 3 months. Regarding the study as a whole: Persistent disease showed a preference for TRBV28, TRBJ1-2 and TRBJ2-5.

Time point here: newly diagnosed GD, antithyroid drugs for less than 3 months. PBMC RNA served as the TCR library source. In this sample, this clonotype turned up a few times. Its antigen is not identified. Deletions cut 3 bases from V and 4 bases from J, with 9 bases between. CDR1 and CDR2 (germline): SGHNT, YENEEA. This CDR3 is built from 13 residues. Construction of the TCR beta libraries employed iRepertoire HTBI primers in conjunction with Arm-PCR of CDR3 regions. TCRdb analysed the multiplex PCR reads with MiXCR anew, one entry per CDR3 protein. The table records some 500,000 distinct CDR3 sequences, about 13% of them present only once. The data were also submitted as part of a second study, on T cells in Graves' hyperthyroidism and ophthalmopathy. That study adds: Expanded thyroid clonotypes (above 0.001) were mostly also found in blood.

V gene TRBV11-3 combines with J gene TRBJ1-1; D is unresolved. The sequence was obtained from a man aged 25-45 years with Graves disease. The sequences come from peripheral blood mononuclear cells (PBMCs), collected at new diagnosis, from a patient treated with antithyroid drugs. CDR3 DNA: TGTGCCAGCAGCTTCTCCCCAATCACTGAAGCTTTCTTT. Its protein product is CASSFSPITEAFF.